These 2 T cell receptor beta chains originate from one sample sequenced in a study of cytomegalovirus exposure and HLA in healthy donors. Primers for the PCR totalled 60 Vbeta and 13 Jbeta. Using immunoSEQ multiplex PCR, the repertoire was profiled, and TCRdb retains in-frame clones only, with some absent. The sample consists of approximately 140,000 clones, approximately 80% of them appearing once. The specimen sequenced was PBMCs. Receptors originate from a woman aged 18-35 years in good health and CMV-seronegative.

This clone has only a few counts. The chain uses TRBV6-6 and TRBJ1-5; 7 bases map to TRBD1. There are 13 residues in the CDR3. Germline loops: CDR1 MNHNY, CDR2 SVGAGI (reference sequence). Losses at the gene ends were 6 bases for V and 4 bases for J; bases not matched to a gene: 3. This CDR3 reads CASSPGGNQPQHF. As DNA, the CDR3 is TGTGCCAGCAGCCCAGGGGGGAATCAGCCCCAGCATTTT.

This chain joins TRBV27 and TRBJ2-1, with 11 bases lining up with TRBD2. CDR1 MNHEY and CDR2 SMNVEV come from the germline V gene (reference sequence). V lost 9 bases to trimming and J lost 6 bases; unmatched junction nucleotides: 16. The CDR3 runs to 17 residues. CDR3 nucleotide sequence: TGTGCCAGTTGTGCAATTAGCGGGAGGGTCGTCCCCAATGAGCAGTTCTTC. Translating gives CASCAISGRVVPNEQFF.